This T cell receptor beta chain originates from a study of T cells after yellow fever vaccination. On the study more broadly: It was SMART-Seq v4 Ultra Low Input that prepared the fractions with low cell numbers.

One entry per CDR3 protein, called by TCRdb with MiXCR from the 5' RACE reads. The table has some 600,000 distinct CDR3 sequences, about 12% seen once. The receptor's source is a man younger than 45 who received the YFV17D yellow fever vaccine. Here the sequenced sample was PBMCs, taken on the day of the yellow fever booster vaccination.

For the CDR3, the DNA is TGTGCCAGCAGCGTAGCTATGGGAGGGACCTATGGCTACACCTTC. Encoded protein: CASSVAMGGTYGYTF. The rearrangement links TRBV9 to TRBJ1-2, with D possibly TRBD1 on 5 matching bases. The V gene lost 0 bases and the J gene lost 4 bases, with 13 bases spanning the gap. Germline lookup yields CDR1 SGDLS and CDR2 YYNGEE. CDR3 length equals 15 residues. Drawing the rest from reference TRBV9 and TRBJ1-2, the complete variable domain is DSGVTQTPKHLITATGQRVTLRCSPRSGDLSVYWYQQSLDQGLQFLIQYYNGEERAKGNILERFSAQQFPDLHSELNLSSLELGDSALYFCASSVAMGGTYGYTFGSGTRLTVV.